Listed below are T cell receptor beta chains from one sample, sequenced in a study of Ad26.COV2.S vaccination and SARS-CoV-2 variants. TCRdb's copy holds only in-frame clones and misses some; the assay was immunoSEQ multiplex PCR. Of 350,000 to 450,000 clones in the sample, 80% to 90% were seen once. Sequences were derived from peripheral blood, sampled in a trial of Ad26.COV2.S vaccine versus placebo. These receptors were obtained from a person between 18 and 65 years old who received the Ad26.COV2.S COVID-19 vaccine or a placebo. Both conserved end residues are trimmed from each CDR3.

ASSYGISYNEQF	TRBV6-5	TRBJ2-1
AISEGQGRYNGYT	TRBV10-3	TRBJ1-2
AISTGTGAVRVSGANVLT	TRBV10-3	TRBJ2-6
ASSRYSRPNQPQH	TRBV27	TRBJ1-5
ASSLETTKRTQY	TRBV5-1	TRBJ2-5
ATSDLESSGGRYEQY	TRBV24-1	TRBJ2-7
ASSVGEVAYEQY	TRBV9	TRBJ2-7
ASSLDAGASTDTQY	TRBV5-4	TRBJ2-3
ASSYNGLGYT	TRBV6-5	TRBJ1-2
AWNLPQWGSGNTIY	TRBV30	TRBJ1-3
ASSYSRDRASYEQY	TRBV6-2/TRBV6-3	TRBJ2-7
ASSHVGLAEADEQY	TRBV4-1	TRBJ2-7
ASSQERGPTDTQY	TRBV9	TRBJ2-3